The rows below give T cell receptor beta chains drawn from one sample of a study of blood T cell repertoires in COVID-19. This table comes from immunoSEQ multiplex PCR, and its TCRdb copy is limited to in-frame clones, with some not included. This table holds 200,000 to 250,000 clones, approximately 83% found once. The sample comprised peripheral blood. Receptor source: a woman aged 45-60 years with acute or convalescent COVID-19. The CDR3 runs from the conserved cysteine through the conserved F or W. A D gene is named only where the DNA matches it firmly. Clone size is shown for a subset of rows, as once, few, many or a class of expanded clone.

clone size | J gene | V gene | D gene | CDR3 DNA | CDR3 protein
- | TRBJ2-5 | TRBV5-1 | TRBD2 | TGCGCCAGCAGCTTGAAAGTCGGGGGGGCCGGGGAGACCCAGTACTTC | CASSLKVGGAGETQYF
- | TRBJ2-3 | TRBV7-2 | TRBD2 | TGTGCCAGCAGCCCAAGGACTAGCGGGGGGGCGAAGGATACGCAGTATTTT | CASSPRTSGGAKDTQYF
- | TRBJ1-2 | TRBV28 | - | TGTGCCAGCAGCAACAAAGGCTACACCTTC | CASSNKGYTF
- | TRBJ2-1 | TRBV5-6 | - | TGTGCCAGCAGCTTGGGACAGCTTCGGCACAATGAGCAGTTCTTC | CASSLGQLRHNEQFF
- | TRBJ1-1 | TRBV28 | - | TGTGCCAGCAGTTTATGGGGCCAGGGGTCGTCCACTGAAGCTTTCTTT | CASSLWGQGSSTEAFF
- | TRBJ2-1 | TRBV5-1 | TRBD2 | TGCGCCAGCAGGTCTGATAGCGGGAGCTACAATGAGCAGTTCTTC | CASRSDSGSYNEQFF
- | TRBJ1-5 | TRBV29-1 | - | TGCAGCGTTGCCATGGGGGGGTTCAGTCAGCCCCAGCATTTT | CSVAMGGFSQPQHF
- | TRBJ2-3 | TRBV6-2/TRBV6-3 | TRBD2 | TGTGCCAGCAGTTACCGCGGGGGGGCCGCAGATACGCAGTATTTT | CASSYRGGAADTQYF
once | TRBJ1-1 | TRBV5-1 | - | TGCGCCAGCAGCTTGACAGGGAGAAACACTGAAGCTTTCTTT | CASSLTGRNTEAFF
- | TRBJ2-7 | TRBV5-7 | - | TGTGCCAGCAGCTTGGTTGAGGGGGTGAACGAGCAGTACTTC | CASSLVEGVNEQYF
- | TRBJ1-1 | TRBV3-1/TRBV3-2 | - | TGTGCCAGCAGCCGAGACACCCCAGGGAGGGCTGAAGCTTTCTTT | CASSRDTPGRAEAFF
- | TRBJ1-2 | TRBV3-1/TRBV3-2 | - | TGTGCCAGCAGCCCAACGCTGGCCCGAGGGAATGGCTACACCTTC | CASSPTLARGNGYTF
- | TRBJ2-7 | TRBV4-2 | TRBD2 | TGTGCCAGCAGCCACGATGGACTAGCGGAGGGATACGAGCAGTACTTC | CASSHDGLAEGYEQYF
- | TRBJ2-3 | TRBV5-4 | TRBD2 | TGTGCCAGCAGCACTAGCGGGAGGCAGGGCCAGTATTTT | CASSTSGRQGQYF
- | TRBJ1-5 | TRBV10-1 | - | TGCGCCAGCAGTGAATCCGGGACATATCAGCCCCAGCATTTT | CASSESGTYQPQHF
- | TRBJ2-7 | TRBV19 | TRBD2 | TGTGCCAGTAGCGGGAGGGTAGGTGAGCAGTACTTC | CASSGRVGEQYF
- | TRBJ1-1 | TRBV30 | TRBD1 | TGTGCCTGGAAATTGGGACAGGATTTGCAAGCTTTCTTT | CAWKLGQDLQAFF
- | TRBJ2-2 | TRBV5-1 | TRBD2 | TGCGCCAGCAGTGGTAGCGGGACGAACACCGGGGAGCTGTTTTTT | CASSGSGTNTGELFF
- | TRBJ2-3 | TRBV4-1 | TRBD2 | TGCGCCAGCAGCCAAGATGACCGCGGGGGGGCGACAGATACGCAGTATTTT | CASSQDDRGGATDTQYF
- | TRBJ1-6 | TRBV7-9 | - | TGTGCCAGCACCCTAGACAGGACAAATTCACCCCTCCACTTT | CASTLDRTNSPLHF
- | TRBJ2-5 | TRBV16 | - | TGTGCCAGCAGCCGTGACAGCCAAGAGGTCCAGTACTTC | CASSRDSQEVQYF
- | TRBJ1-6 | TRBV18 | TRBD1 | TGTGCCAGCTCACCGGGGACAGTCTATAATTCACCCCTCCACTTT | CASSPGTVYNSPLHF
- | TRBJ2-3 | TRBV19 | - | TGTGCCAGTAGTATCGCACAGGGAAGGGCAGATACGCAGTATTTT | CASSIAQGRADTQYF
- | TRBJ2-5 | TRBV7-2 | - | TGTGCCAGCAGCTACAGGGACCCGCGGGAGACCCAGTACTTC | CASSYRDPRETQYF
- | TRBJ1-1 | TRBV27 | - | TGTGCCAGCAGTTTAATGACAGGTGAAGCTTTCTTT | CASSLMTGEAFF
once | TRBJ1-6 | TRBV7-9 | TRBD1 | TGTGCCAGCAGCTTGGGACAGGGGACTTCACCCCTCCACTTT | CASSLGQGTSPLHF
few | TRBJ2-7 | TRBV10-3 | - | TGTGCCATCAGTTCCCTAGGAGACGAGCAGTACTTC | CAISSLGDEQYF
- | TRBJ2-1 | TRBV11-2 | TRBD2 | TGTGCCAGCAGCTTAGGCCCTATTTTAGCGGGAGGGCCCAATGAGCAGTTCTTC | CASSLGPILAGGPNEQFF
few | TRBJ1-1 | TRBV2 | TRBD1 | TGTGCCAGCAGTTGGACAGGGATGCTCTTT | CASSWTGMLF
- | TRBJ1-2 | TRBV4-1 | - | TGCGCCAGCAGCCAAGAGGCTGACTATGGCTACACCTTC | CASSQEADYGYTF
- | TRBJ2-1 | TRBV9 | - | TGTGCCAGCAGCGTTATTAGTAATGAGCAGTTCTTC | CASSVISNEQFF
- | TRBJ2-2 | TRBV27 | TRBD1 | TGTGCCAGCAGAATCGGACAGGGTGGGGCCGGGGAGCTGTTTTTT | CASRIGQGGAGELFF
- | TRBJ2-7 | TRBV15 | TRBD2 | TGTGCCACCAGCGGAGGGACTAGCGGGCGTTACGAGCAGTACTTC | CATSGGTSGRYEQYF
few | TRBJ1-5 | TRBV19 | - | TGTGCCAGTTGGAGTTCCGGGAGCAATCAGCCCCAGCATTTT | CASWSSGSNQPQHF
- | TRBJ2-2 | TRBV2 | TRBD1 | TGTGCCAGCAGGGGACAGGGGGCTGCCGGGGAGCTGTTTTTT | CASRGQGAAGELFF
- | TRBJ1-1 | TRBV30 | TRBD1 | TGTGCCTGGTCCGGGACAGGGGGCGGTTGGTTCACTGAAGCTTTCTTT | CAWSGTGGGWFTEAFF
- | TRBJ1-2 | TRBV23-1 | TRBD1 | TGCGCCAGCAGTTCGGTGGATGTGGGGACAGGGGAATATGGCTACACCTTC | CASSSVDVGTGEYGYTF
- | TRBJ1-1 | TRBV27 | TRBD1 | TGTGCCAGCAGTACCCGAGGGACAGTTGTTACTGAAGCTTTCTTT | CASSTRGTVVTEAFF
- | TRBJ1-1 | TRBV28 | TRBD1 | TGTGCCAGCAGACCCAATATCGGGACAGTCCACAAAGCTTTCTTT | CASRPNIGTVHKAFF
few | TRBJ1-6 | TRBV30 | - | TGTGCCTGGAGCCCGGGACACGGACAGTCTAATAATTCACCCCTCCACTTT | CAWSPGHGQSNNSPLHF
- | TRBJ1-6 | TRBV6-5 | TRBD1 | TGTGCCGCACAACGGGACAGAAATAATTCACCCCTCCACTTT | CAAQRDRNNSPLHF
- | TRBJ2-1 | TRBV7-8 | - | TGTGCCAGCAGCGTCCGGGACATATACAATGAGCAGTTCTTC | CASSVRDIYNEQFF
- | TRBJ2-3 | TRBV10-3 | - | TGTGCCATCAGTGAAGCGGCTAGGACAGATACGCAGTATTTT | CAISEAARTDTQYF
- | TRBJ1-5 | TRBV12-3/TRBV12-4 | - | TGTGCCAGCAGGGCCGACATACAGCCCCAGCATTTT | CASRADIQPQHF
- | TRBJ1-3 | TRBV29-1 | TRBD1 | TGCAGCGTTTCGGGACAGGGAAACACCATATATTTT | CSVSGQGNTIYF
- | TRBJ1-1 | TRBV5-1 | TRBD1 | TGCGCCAGCAGCTTCTTTCCGGGACAGGGAACGACTGAAGCTTTCTTT | CASSFFPGQGTTEAFF
medium-sized | TRBJ2-5 | TRBV5-6 | - | TGTGCCAGCACCCCGCAGTGGGGGCACCAAGAGACCCAGTACTTC | CASTPQWGHQETQYF
once | TRBJ2-3 | TRBV19 | TRBD2 | TGTGCCAGTAGTAAGACTAGCGTCACTAGCACAGATACGCAGTATTTT | CASSKTSVTSTDTQYF
few | TRBJ1-3 | TRBV21-1 | - | TGTGCCAGCAGCAAAGTACTATTCGGGAAGACGAGCTCTGGAAACACCATATATTTT | CASSKVLFGKTSSGNTIYF